A selection of T cell receptor beta chains follows, all from one sample in a study of pediatric ulcerative colitis. Sequencing used immunoSEQ multiplex PCR; TCRdb keeps in-frame clones, though not all of them. The table has 10,000 or so clones, 80% to 90% seen once. Source material: blood. The receptors come from a girl aged 5 to 17 with moderate ulcerative colitis. CDR3s include the opening cysteine and the closing phenylalanine or tryptophan. Expanded clones get a size class; other rows say once, few or many, or leave the size out.

J,V,size,CDR3
TRBJ2-1,TRBV2,.,CASSLRTSGSTYNEQFF
TRBJ1-2,TRBV7-3,large,CASSPQTGSRYGYTF
TRBJ1-3,TRBV7-9,.,CASSDGTGPSSSGNTIYF
TRBJ2-3,TRBV28,.,CASSFAGGRSDTQYF
TRBJ2-2,TRBV11-2,.,CASSPGQGWGELFF
TRBJ1-1,TRBV4-1,.,CASSHVPDGSTEAFF
TRBJ1-4,TRBV18,large,CASSIRGSNEKLFF
TRBJ2-7,TRBV19,.,CATSSQGAADEQYF
TRBJ2-1,TRBV15,.,CATGIRTTGREQFF
TRBJ1-3,TRBV9,once,CASSVGGTGTGNTIYF
TRBJ2-5,TRBV28,.,CASSRREETQYF
TRBJ1-5,TRBV7-2,.,CASSPLIYQPQHF
TRBJ2-1,TRBV7-7,.,CASSLALGGEQFF
TRBJ1-2,TRBV27,.,CASSLVGLEGAREGYTF
TRBJ2-7,TRBV27,.,CASTKQGGFNEQYF
TRBJ2-1,TRBV6-5,.,CASSYGGAPPYNEQFF
TRBJ1-1,TRBV2,.,CASIQDRAHMNTEAFF
TRBJ2-1,TRBV27,.,CASSAYNEQFF
TRBJ2-7,TRBV28,.,CASTLGGRAYEQYF
TRBJ2-5,TRBV4-1,.,CASSQVLTRAQETQYF
TRBJ1-1,TRBV7-6,.,CASSVGAENTEAFF
TRBJ2-3,TRBV7-9,.,CASSPIGASTDTQYF
TRBJ2-2,TRBV13,.,CASSPQGSNTGELFF
TRBJ2-1,TRBV28,.,CAVSGRSYEQFF
TRBJ1-5,TRBV7-8,.,CASSTLISRDTLSNQPQHF
TRBJ2-5,TRBV10-3,.,CAISESSVSGPGSQYF
TRBJ2-5,TRBV5-6,.,CASSLKGTWPQETQYF
TRBJ1-2,TRBV9,.,CASTRTSSNYGYTF
TRBJ2-1,TRBV2,.,CASSEGQGLYNEQFF
TRBJ1-6,TRBV4-1,.,CASWVPGTGNSPLHF
TRBJ2-1,TRBV2,once,CASSEAGVSGSPYNEQFF
TRBJ1-2,TRBV15,.,CATSRTGGNYGYTF
TRBJ1-3,TRBV6-1,.,CASNRDPGNTIYF
TRBJ1-1,TRBV11-2,once,CASSSRPVRNEGEAFF
TRBJ2-1,TRBV27,.,CASSSQNSGDKYNEQFF
TRBJ2-1,TRBV19,.,CASSTQAYNEQFF
TRBJ2-2,TRBV10-3,.,CAISPGTSLVTGELFF
TRBJ2-7,TRBV30,once,CAWSPFGRQQYF
TRBJ1-5,TRBV7-2,.,CASSLDGGHNQPQHF
TRBJ2-5,TRBV7-3,.,CASSLGQEETQYF
TRBJ1-1,TRBV7-3,.,CASSPLQTMNTEAFF
TRBJ2-1,TRBV6-1,.,CASSTIAGGTNEQFF
TRBJ2-2,TRBV7-4,.,CASTFLAAGELFF
TRBJ1-2,TRBV7-9,.,CASSFLRDNNYGYTF
TRBJ2-2,TRBV11-2,.,CASSLGGSGDTGELFF
TRBJ2-7,TRBV5-4,.,CASSLGGTASYEQYF